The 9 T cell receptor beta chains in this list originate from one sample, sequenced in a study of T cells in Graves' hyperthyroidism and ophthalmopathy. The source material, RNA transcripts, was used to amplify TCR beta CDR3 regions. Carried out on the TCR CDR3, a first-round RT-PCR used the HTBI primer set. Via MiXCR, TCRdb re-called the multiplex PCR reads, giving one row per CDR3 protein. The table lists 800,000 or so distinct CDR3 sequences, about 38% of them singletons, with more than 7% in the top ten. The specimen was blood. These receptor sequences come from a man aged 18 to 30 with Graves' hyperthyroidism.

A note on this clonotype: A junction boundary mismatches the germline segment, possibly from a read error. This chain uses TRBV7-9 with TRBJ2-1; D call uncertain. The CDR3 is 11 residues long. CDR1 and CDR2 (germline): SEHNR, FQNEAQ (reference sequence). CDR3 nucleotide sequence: TGTGCCAGCAGTTTAGCCCCCGCGCAGTTCTTC. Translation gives CASSLAPAQFF.

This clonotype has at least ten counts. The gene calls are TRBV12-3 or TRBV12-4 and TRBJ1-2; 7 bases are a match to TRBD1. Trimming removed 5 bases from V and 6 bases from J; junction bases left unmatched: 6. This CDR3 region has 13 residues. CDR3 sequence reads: CASSRRTGNGYTF. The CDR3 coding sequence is TGTGCCAGCAGTCGTAGGACAGGAAATGGCTACACCTTC.

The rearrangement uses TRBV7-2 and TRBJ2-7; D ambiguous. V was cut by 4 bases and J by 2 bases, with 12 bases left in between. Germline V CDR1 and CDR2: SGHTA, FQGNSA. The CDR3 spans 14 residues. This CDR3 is CASSSTRFPYEQYF. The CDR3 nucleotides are TGTGCCAGCAGCTCTACCAGGTTCCCCTACGAGCAGTACTTC.

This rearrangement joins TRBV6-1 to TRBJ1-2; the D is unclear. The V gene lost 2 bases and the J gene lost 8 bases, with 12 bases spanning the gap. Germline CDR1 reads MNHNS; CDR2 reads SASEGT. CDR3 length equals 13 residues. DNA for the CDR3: TGTGCCAGCAGTGAACACCAAACTAACGGCTACACCTTC. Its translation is CASSEHQTNGYTF.

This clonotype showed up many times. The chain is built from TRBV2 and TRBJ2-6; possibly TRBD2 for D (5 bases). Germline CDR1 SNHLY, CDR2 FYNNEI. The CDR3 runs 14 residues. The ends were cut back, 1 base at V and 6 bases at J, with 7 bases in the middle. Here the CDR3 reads CASSEEEAANVLTF. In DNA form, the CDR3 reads TGTGCCAGCAGTGAAGAGGAGGCGGCCAACGTCCTGACTTTC.

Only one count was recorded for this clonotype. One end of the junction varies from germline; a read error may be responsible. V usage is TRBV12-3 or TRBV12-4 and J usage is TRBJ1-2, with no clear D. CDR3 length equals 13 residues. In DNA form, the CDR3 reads TGTGCCATCAGTGAGTCGATGTTGTATGGCTACACCTTC. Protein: CAISESMLYGYTF.

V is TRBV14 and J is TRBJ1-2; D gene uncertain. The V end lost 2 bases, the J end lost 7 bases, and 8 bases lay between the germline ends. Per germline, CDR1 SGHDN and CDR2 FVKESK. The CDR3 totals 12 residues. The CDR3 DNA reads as TGTGCCAGCAGCCAACAGAAGTTTGGCTACACCTTC. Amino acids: CASSQQKFGYTF.

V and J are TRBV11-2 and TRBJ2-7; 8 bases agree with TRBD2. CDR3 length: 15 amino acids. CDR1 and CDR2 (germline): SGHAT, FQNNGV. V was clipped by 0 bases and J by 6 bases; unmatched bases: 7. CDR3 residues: CASSLEPGLVAEQYF. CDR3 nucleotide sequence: TGTGCCAGCAGCTTAGAACCGGGACTAGTGGCCGAGCAGTACTTC.

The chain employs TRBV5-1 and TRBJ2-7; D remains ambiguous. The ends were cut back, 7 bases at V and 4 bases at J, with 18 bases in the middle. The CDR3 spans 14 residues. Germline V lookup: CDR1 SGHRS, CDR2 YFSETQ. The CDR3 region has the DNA TGCGCCAGCTTCGATAGGAGTGGTAGTTACGAGCAGTACTTC. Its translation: CASFDRSGSYEQYF.